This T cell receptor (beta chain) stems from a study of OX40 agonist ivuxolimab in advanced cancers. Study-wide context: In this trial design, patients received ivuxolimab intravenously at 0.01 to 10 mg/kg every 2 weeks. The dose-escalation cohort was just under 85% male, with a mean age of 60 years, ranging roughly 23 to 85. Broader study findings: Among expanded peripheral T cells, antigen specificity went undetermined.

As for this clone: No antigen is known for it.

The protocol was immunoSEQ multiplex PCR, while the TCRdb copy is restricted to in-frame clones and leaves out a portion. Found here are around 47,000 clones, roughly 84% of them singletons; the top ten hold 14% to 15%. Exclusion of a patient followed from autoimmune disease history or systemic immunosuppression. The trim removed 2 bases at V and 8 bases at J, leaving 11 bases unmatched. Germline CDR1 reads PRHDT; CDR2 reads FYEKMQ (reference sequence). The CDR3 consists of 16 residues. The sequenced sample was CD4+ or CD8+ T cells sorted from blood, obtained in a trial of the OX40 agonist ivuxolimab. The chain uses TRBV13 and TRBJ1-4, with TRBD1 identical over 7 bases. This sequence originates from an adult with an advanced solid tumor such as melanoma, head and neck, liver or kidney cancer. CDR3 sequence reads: CASSLRQGEAQEKLFF. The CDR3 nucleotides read TGTGCCAGCAGCTTACGTCAGGGGGAAGCTCAGGAAAAACTGTTTTTT.